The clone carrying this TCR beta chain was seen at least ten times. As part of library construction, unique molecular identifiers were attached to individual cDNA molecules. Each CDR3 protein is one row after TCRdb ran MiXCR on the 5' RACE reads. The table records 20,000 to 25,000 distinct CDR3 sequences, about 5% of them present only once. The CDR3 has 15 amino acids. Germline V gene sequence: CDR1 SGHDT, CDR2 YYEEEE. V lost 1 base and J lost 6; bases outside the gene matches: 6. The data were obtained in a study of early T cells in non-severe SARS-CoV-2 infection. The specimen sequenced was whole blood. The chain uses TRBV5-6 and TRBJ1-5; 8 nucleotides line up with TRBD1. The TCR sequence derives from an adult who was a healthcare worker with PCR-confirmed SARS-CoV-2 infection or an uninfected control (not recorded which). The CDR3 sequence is CASSLRTGNRQPQHF. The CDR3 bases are TGTGCCAGCAGCTTGAGGACAGGGAATCGTCAGCCCCAGCATTTT.